In its sample, the clone carrying this T cell receptor beta chain was seen a few times. TCRdb fed the PCR reads into MiXCR, producing one record per CDR3 protein. The repertoire holds about 21,000 distinct CDR3 sequences, with about three fifths as singletons. The CDR3 spans 15 residues. Germline CDR1 is MNHNS and CDR2 is SASEGT. V trimming: 8 bases; J trimming: 7 bases; junction bases outside the gene matches: 12. The data were obtained in a study of vaccination and CD4 T cells after COVID-19. The overall study: Six men and four women formed the convalescents, two being Hispanic. A median of around 73 days (range 14 to 241) separated dose two from the taking of post-vaccine samples.

This receptor was taken from a human donor who had recovered from COVID-19. J is TRBJ1-5 and V is TRBV6-1, with 9 bases lining up with TRBD1. Material: CD4+ T cells from blood, obtained before SARS-CoV-2 vaccination. The CDR3 DNA sequence: TGTGCCAGCCAAGGGGAGACAGGGGGTGGGCAGCCCCAGCATTTT. It specifies CASQGETGGGQPQHF.